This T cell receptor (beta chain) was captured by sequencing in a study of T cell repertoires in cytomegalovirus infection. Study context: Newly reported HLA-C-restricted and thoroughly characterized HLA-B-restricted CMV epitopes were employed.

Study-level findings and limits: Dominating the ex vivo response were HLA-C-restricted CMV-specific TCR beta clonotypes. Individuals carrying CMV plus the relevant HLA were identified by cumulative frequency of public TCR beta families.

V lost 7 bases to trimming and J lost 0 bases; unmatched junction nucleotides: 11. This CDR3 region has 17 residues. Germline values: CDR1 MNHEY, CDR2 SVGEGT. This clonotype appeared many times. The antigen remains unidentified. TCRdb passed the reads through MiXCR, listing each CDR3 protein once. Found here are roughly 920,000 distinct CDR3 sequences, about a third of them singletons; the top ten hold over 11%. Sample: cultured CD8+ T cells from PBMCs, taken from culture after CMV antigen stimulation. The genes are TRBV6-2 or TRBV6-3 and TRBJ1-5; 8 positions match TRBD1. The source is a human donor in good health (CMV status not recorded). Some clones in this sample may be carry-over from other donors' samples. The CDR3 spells CASTTDRAVYSNQPQHF. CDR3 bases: TGTGCCAGCACCACGGACAGGGCGGTTTATAGCAATCAGCCCCAGCATTTT.